The 13 T cell receptor beta chains below were found in one sample sequenced in a study of blood T cells in healthy people across ages. For the second PCR, which ran for roughly 6 to 11 cycles, a sample-barcoded 5' primer and a J-beta primer mix were used. One entry per CDR3 protein, called by TCRdb with MiXCR from the 5' RACE reads. The sample consists of about 1 million distinct CDR3 sequences, over 35% of them appearing once. Sequenced input: blood. These receptors all stem from a woman aged 55-69 years in good health.

This clonotype was seen a handful of times. This sequence joins TRBV13 and TRBJ1-4, with 9 bases lining up with TRBD1. The CDR3 sequence is 12 residues long. Germline trimming cut 5 bases from V and 11 bases from J; bases unmatched to any gene: 3. In germline, CDR1 is PRHDT, CDR2 FYEKMQ (reference sequence). CDR3: CASSPGTGKLFF. The CDR3 nucleotides read TGTGCCAGCAGCCCCGGGACAGGGAAACTGTTTTTT.

This clonotype appeared a few times. The chain couples TRBV29-1 to TRBJ2-5; unclear D gene. This CDR3 contains 12 residues. The ends were cut back, 4 bases at V and 5 bases at J, with 11 bases in the middle. Looked up from germline, CDR1 is SQVTM and CDR2 is ANQGSEA. This CDR3 is CSVGAKEETQYF. DNA of the CDR3: TGCAGCGTTGGAGCAAAAGAGGAGACCCAGTACTTC.

The sample holds many counts of this clonotype. The chain recombines TRBV5-4 with TRBJ2-3, with no clear D. V gave up 4 bases and J gave up 0 bases, with 15 bases separating them. The germline V gene has CDR1 SGHNT and CDR2 YYREEE (reference sequence). The CDR3 is made up of 16 amino acids. The DNA for the CDR3 is TGTGCCAGCAGCCCGCGAGTGGATCTTAGCACAGATACGCAGTATTTT. Amino acid sequence: CASSPRVDLSTDTQYF.

This chain uses TRBV5-1 with TRBJ2-5; D may match TRBD1 or TRBD2 (5 bases each). Deletions cut 2 bases from V and 5 bases from J, with 19 bases between. In germline, CDR1 is SGHRS, CDR2 YFSETQ. The CDR3 is 16 residues long. The CDR3 is CASSFVSGRMDETQYF. CDR3 DNA: TGCGCCAGCAGCTTTGTTTCGGGACGGATGGATGAGACCCAGTACTTC.

This clonotype showed up just a few times. The V and J genes are TRBV9 and TRBJ2-7; a possible D gene is TRBD2 (5 bases). The V end lost 4 bases, the J end lost 6 bases, and 17 bases lay between the germline ends. CDR1 is SGDLS and CDR2 is YYNGEE in the germline V gene. The length of the CDR3 is 14 residues. CDR3 in amino acids: CASSPRWTGSEQYF. As DNA, the CDR3 is TGTGCCAGCAGCCCAAGGTGGACGGGGAGCGAGCAGTACTTC.

This chain connects TRBV4-1 to TRBJ1-1, with TRBD1 as a possible D gene (6 bases). The germline V gene encodes CDR1 MGHRA and CDR2 YSYEKL. Between the trimmed V and J ends, which lost 4 bases and 2 bases, there was a span of 14 bases. This CDR3 has 15 amino acids. The CDR3 loop is CASSLYRTENTEAFF. Here the CDR3 DNA reads TGCGCCAGCAGCCTCTACCGGACAGAAAACACTGAAGCTTTCTTT.

V and J are TRBV9 and TRBJ2-4; D might be TRBD1 or TRBD2, each matching 5 bases. The J call may not be correct, given that the DNA end is closer to TRBJ2-7. Germline V gives CDR1 SGDLS, CDR2 YYNGEE. This CDR3 region has 14 residues. CDR3 amino acids: CASSVGTATYEQYF. CDR3 sequence (DNA): TGTGCCAGCAGCGTCGGGACCGCTACCTACGAGCAGTACTTC.

This clonotype was counted between two and nine times. The chain couples TRBV9 to TRBJ2-5; 7 bases agree with TRBD1. Germline CDR1 reads SGDLS; CDR2 reads YYNGEE. The CDR3 runs to 15 residues. The junction had 6 bases not matched to a gene; V was cut back by 0 bases and J by 4 bases. CDR3 in DNA: TGTGCCAGCAGCGTAGCGACAGGGTGGCGAGAGACCCAGTACTTC. It is translated as CASSVATGWRETQYF.

The chain carries TRBV6-1 and TRBJ2-1; D is perhaps TRBD2 (6 bases). With 7 bases removed from V and 0 bases from J, the gap between germline ends came to 19 bases. The germline gives CDR1 MNHNS, CDR2 SASEGT. The CDR3 spans 17 residues. CDR3 coding DNA: TGTGCCAGCAAGCTAACGGGGGTAGTTAGCTCCTACAATGAGCAGTTCTTC. Translating gives CASKLTGVVSSYNEQFF.

This clonotype has just a few counts. The J gene is TRBJ2-1, the V gene TRBV12-3 or TRBV12-4, with 15 bases lining up with TRBD2. V gave up 5 bases and J gave up 4 bases; unmatched junction bases: 15. This CDR3 region has 20 residues. The CDR3 DNA sequence: TGTGCCAGCAGTGGACGGACTAGCGGGAGGGCCCGCCCGTCGTACAATGAGCAGTTCTTC. Translating it yields CASSGRTSGRARPSYNEQFF.

This clonotype turned up a few times. The chain couples TRBV3-1 to TRBJ2-7; D gene unclear. This CDR3 contains 13 residues. V was trimmed by 1 base and J by 1 base, leaving 5 bases between them. Germline lookup yields CDR1 LGHDT and CDR2 YNNKEL (reference sequence). CDR3: CASSQVRSYEQYF. CDR3 bases: TGTGCCAGCAGCCAAGTTAGGTCCTACGAGCAGTACTTC.

The gene calls are TRBV7-3 and TRBJ2-7; D is perhaps TRBD2 (6 bases). Trimming removed 2 bases at V and 4 bases at J, with 12 bases between. Germline V gene sequence: CDR1 SGHTA, CDR2 FQGTGA. This CDR3 is 14 amino acids long. The CDR3 here is CASSLPGLPYEQYF. CDR3 bases: TGTGCCAGCAGCTTACCCGGACTACCTTACGAGCAGTACTTC. The full variable domain, completed using reference TRBV7-3 and TRBJ2-7, is GAGVSQTPSNKVTEKGKYVELRCDPISGHTALYWYRQSLGQGPEFLIYFQGTGAADDSGLPNDRFFAVRPEGSVSTLKIQRTERGDSAVYLCASSLPGLPYEQYFGPGTRLTVT.

V usage is TRBV7-3 and J usage is TRBJ2-1; unclear D gene. Trimming cost V 4 bases and J 10 bases, with 17 bases left between them. The CDR3 length is 14 residues. The germline gives CDR1 SGHTA, CDR2 FQGTGA. CDR3 amino acids: CASSSPPVEGEQFF. CDR3 coding DNA: TGTGCCAGCAGCTCCCCACCCGTTGAAGGGGAGCAGTTCTTC.